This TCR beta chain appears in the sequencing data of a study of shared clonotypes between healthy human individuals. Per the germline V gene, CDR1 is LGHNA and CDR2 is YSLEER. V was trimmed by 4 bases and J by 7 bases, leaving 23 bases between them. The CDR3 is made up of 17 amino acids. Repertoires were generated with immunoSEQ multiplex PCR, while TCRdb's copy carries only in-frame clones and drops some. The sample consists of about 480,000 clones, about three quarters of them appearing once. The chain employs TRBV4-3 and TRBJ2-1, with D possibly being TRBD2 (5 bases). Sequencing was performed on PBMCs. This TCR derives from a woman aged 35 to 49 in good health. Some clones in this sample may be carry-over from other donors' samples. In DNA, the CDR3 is TGCGCCAGCAGCCCCACGTTGCGGCCCTTAAGAGGGAATGAGCAGTTCTTC. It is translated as CASSPTLRPLRGNEQFF.